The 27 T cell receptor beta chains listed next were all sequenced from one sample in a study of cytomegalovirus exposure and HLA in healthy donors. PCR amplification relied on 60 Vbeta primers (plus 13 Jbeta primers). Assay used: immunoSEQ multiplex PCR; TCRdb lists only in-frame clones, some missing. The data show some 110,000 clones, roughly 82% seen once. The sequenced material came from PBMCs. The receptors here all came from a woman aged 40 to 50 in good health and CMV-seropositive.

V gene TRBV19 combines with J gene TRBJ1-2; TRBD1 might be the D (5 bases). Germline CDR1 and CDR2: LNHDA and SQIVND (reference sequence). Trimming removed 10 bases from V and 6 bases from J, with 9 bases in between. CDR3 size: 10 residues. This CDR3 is CATYRNGYTF. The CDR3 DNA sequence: TGTGCCACGTACAGGAATGGCTACACCTTC.

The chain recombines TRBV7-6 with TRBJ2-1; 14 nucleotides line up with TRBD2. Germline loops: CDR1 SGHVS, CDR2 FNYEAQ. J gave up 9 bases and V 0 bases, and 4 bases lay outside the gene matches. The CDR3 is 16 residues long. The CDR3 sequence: CASSLAGTSGSSEQFF. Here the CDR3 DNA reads TGTGCCAGCAGCTTAGCCGGGACTAGCGGGAGTTCTGAGCAGTTCTTC. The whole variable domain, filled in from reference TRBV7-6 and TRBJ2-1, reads GAGVSQSPRYKVTKRGQDVALRCDPISGHVSLYWYRQALGQGPEFLTYFNYEAQQDKSGLPNDRFSAERPEGSISTLTIQRTEQRDSAMYRCASSLAGTSGSSEQFFGPGTRLTVL.

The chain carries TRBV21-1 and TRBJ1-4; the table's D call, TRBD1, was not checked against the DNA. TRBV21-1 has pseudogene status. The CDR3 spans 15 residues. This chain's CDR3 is CASSNSQGKHEKLFF. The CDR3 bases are TGTGCCAGCAGCAATTCACAGGGGAAACATGAAAAACTGTTTTTT.

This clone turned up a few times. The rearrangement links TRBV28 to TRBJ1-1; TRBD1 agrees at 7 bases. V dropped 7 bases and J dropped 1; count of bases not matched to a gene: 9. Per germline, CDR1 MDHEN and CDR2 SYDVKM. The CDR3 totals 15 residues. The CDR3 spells CASTPLQGENTEAFF. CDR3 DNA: TGTGCCAGCACCCCACTGCAGGGGGAGAACACTGAAGCTTTCTTT.

CDR3 region: CASSSPGHQPLAQHF. As DNA, the CDR3 is TGTGCCAGCAGTTCGCCGGGACACCAGCCATTGGCCCAGCATTTT. The chain is built from TRBV28 and TRBJ1-5; perhaps TRBD1 as D (6 bases). CDR1 and CDR2 (germline): MDHEN, SYDVKM. Trimming cost V 4 bases and J 11 bases, with 21 bases left between them. The CDR3 has 15 amino acids.

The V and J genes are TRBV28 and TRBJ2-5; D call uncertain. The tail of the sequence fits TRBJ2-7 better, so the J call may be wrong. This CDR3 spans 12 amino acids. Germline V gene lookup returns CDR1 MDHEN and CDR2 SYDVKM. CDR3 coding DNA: TGTGCCAGCAGTTTTCGGTCTTACGAGCAGTACTTC. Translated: CASSFRSYEQYF.

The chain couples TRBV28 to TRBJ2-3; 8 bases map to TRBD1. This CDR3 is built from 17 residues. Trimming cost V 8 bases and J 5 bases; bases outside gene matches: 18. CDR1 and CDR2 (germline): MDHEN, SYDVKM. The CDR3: CASGLIGQGVGVDTQYF. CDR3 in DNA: TGTGCCAGCGGCCTAATCGGACAGGGAGTTGGTGTAGATACGCAGTATTTT.

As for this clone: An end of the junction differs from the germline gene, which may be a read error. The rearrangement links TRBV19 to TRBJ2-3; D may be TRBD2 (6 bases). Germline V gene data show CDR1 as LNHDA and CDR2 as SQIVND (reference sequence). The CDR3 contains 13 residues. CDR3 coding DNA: TGTGTCAGTAATGGAGGGGCCAGGAATACGCAGTATTTT. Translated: CVSNGGARNTQYF.

As DNA, the CDR3 is TGTGCCAGTATGTTCCGACAGGGACGGATTGAAGCTTTCTTT. This gives the protein CASMFRQGRIEAFF. The chain links TRBV19 to TRBJ1-1; TRBD1 aligns across 7 bases. This CDR3 is 14 amino acids long. V gave up 7 bases and J gave up 7 bases; unmatched junction bases: 12. Germline CDR1 is LNHDA and CDR2 is SQIVND (reference sequence).

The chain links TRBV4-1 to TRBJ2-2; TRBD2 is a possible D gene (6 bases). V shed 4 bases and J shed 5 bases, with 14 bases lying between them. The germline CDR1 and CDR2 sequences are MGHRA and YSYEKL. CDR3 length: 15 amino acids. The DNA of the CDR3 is TGCGCCAGCAGCCCAGTTTCGGGGGAGACCGGGGAGCTGTTTTTT. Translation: CASSPVSGETGELFF.

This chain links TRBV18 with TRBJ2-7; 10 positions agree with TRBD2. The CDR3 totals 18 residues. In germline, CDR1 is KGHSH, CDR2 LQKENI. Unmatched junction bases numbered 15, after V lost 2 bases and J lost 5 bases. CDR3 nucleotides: TGTGCCAGCTCACCAGATAGGGCGTACGGGACTAGCGTCCACGAGCAGTACTTC. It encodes CASSPDRAYGTSVHEQYF.

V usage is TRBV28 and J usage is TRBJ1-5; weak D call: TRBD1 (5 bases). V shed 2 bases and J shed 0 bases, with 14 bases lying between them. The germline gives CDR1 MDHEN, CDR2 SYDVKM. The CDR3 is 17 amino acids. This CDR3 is CASSLHIQGLSNQPQHF. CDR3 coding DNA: TGTGCCAGCAGTTTACATATCCAGGGACTTAGCAATCAGCCCCAGCATTTT.

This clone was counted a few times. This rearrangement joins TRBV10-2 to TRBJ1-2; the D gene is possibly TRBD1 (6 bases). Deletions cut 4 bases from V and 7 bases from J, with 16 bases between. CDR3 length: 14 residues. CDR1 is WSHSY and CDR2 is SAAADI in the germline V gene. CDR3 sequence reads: CASSATGALGGYTF. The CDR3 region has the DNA TGCGCCAGCAGTGCGACAGGAGCCCTCGGTGGCTACACCTTC.

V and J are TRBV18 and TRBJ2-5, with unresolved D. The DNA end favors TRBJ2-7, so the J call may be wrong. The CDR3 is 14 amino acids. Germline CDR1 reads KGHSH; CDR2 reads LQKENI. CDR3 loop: CASSPRALLYEQYF. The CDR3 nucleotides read TGTGCCAGCTCACCACGGGCTTTGCTCTACGAGCAGTACTTC.

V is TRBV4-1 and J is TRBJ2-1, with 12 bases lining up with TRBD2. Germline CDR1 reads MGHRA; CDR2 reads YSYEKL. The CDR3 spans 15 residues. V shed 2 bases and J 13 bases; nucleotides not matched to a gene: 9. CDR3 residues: CASSQTGLAGSAQFF. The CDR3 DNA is TGCGCCAGCAGCCAAACAGGACTAGCGGGATCCGCCCAGTTCTTC.

DNA for the CDR3: TGTGCCAGTAAAGCAGGGGGACACTTAACCTACGAGCAGTACTTC. Protein: CASKAGGHLTYEQYF. The chain couples TRBV19 to TRBJ2-7; 7 bases are shared with TRBD1. The CDR3 has 15 amino acids. Trimming cost V 7 bases and J 2 bases; bases outside gene matches: 11. Germline CDR1 LNHDA, CDR2 SQIVND (reference sequence).

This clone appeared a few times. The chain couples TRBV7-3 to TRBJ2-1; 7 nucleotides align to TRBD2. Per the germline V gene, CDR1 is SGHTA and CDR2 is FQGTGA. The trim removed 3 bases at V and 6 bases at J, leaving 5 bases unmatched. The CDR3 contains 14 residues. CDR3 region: CASSLGIAGNEQFF. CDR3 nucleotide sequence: TGTGCCAGCAGCTTGGGTATAGCGGGCAATGAGCAGTTCTTC.

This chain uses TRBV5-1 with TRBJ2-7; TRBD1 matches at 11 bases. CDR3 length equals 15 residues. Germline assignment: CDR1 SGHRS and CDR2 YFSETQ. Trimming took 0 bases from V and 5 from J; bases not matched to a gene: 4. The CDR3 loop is CASSLGDRGIHEQYF. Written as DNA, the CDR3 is TGCGCCAGCAGCTTGGGGGACAGGGGGATCCACGAGCAGTACTTC. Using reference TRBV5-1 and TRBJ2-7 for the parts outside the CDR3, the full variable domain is KAGVTQTPRYLIKTRGQQVTLSCSPISGHRSVSWYQQTPGQGLQFLFEYFSETQRNKGNFPGRFSGRQFSNSRSEMNVSTLELGDSALYLCASSLGDRGIHEQYFGPGTRLTVT.

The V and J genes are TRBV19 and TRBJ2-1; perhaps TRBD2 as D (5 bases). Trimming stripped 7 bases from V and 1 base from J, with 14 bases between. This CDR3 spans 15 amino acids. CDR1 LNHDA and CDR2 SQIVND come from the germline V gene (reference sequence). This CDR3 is CASMLGGSSYNEQFF. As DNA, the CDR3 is TGTGCCAGTATGTTAGGAGGTAGTTCCTACAATGAGCAGTTCTTC.

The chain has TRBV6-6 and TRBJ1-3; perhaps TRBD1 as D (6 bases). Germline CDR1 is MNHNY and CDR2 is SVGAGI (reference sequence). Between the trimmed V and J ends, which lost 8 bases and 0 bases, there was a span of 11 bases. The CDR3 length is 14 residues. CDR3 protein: CASRDNFSGNTIYF. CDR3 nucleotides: TGTGCCAGCCGGGACAACTTCTCTGGAAACACCATATATTTT.

The CDR3 sequence: CSVVNPLRTEPYGYTF. CDR3 DNA: TGCAGCGTTGTAAATCCTCTAAGGACAGAGCCTTATGGCTACACCTTC. The rearrangement uses TRBV29-1 and TRBJ1-2; a weak D match, TRBD1 (6 bases). The V end was cut by 4 bases, the J end by 5 bases, with 23 bases between. Germline CDR1 reads SQVTM; CDR2 reads ANQGSEA. The CDR3 is made up of 16 amino acids.

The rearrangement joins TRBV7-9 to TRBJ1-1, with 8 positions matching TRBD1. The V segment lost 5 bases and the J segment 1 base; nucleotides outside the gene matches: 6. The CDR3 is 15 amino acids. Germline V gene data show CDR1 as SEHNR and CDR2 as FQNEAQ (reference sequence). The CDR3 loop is CASSEGQGTNTEAFF. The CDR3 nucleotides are TGTGCCAGCAGCGAAGGACAGGGAACGAACACTGAAGCTTTCTTT.

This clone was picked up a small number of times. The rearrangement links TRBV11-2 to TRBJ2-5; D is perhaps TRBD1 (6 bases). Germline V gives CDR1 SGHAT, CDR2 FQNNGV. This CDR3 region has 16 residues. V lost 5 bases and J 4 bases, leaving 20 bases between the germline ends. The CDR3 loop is CASSQSFRGERETQYF. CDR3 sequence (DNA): TGTGCCAGCAGCCAATCATTCAGGGGTGAGCGAGAGACCCAGTACTTC.

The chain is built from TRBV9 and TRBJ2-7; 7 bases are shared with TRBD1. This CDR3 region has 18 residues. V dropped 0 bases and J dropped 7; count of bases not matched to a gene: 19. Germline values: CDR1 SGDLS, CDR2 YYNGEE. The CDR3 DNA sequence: TGTGCCAGCAGCGTAGGCTCCGGAGGTGACAGGGTGGAAGGAGAGCAGTACTTC. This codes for CASSVGSGGDRVEGEQYF.

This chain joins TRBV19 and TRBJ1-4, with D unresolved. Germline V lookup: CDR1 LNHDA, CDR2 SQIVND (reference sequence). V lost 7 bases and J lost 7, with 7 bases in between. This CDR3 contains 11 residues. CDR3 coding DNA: TGTGCCAGTACAGACTCTGAAAAACTGTTTTTT. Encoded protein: CASTDSEKLFF.

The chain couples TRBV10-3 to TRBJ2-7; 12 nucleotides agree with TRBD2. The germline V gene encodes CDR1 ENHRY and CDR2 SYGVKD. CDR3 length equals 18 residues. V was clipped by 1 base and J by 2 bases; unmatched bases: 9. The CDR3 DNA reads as TGTGCCATCAGTGAGTTTAGGACTAGCGGGAAACCTACCTACGAGCAGTACTTC. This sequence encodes CAISEFRTSGKPTYEQYF.

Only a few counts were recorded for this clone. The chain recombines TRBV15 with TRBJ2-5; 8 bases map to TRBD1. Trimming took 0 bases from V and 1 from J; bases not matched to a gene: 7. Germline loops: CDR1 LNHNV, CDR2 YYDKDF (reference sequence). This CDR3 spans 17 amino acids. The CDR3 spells CATSRDGRQGTQETQYF. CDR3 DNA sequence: TGTGCCACCAGCAGAGATGGTAGACAGGGGACCCAAGAGACCCAGTACTTC.